This TCR beta chain was captured by sequencing in a study of CD8+CD57+ T cells in acquired aplastic anemia. The template used for profiling TCR beta VDJ and CDR3 was genomic DNA. Each CDR3 protein gets one entry after TCRdb re-called the reads with MiXCR. The table includes fewer than 200,000 distinct CDR3 sequences, 40% to 55% detected once. A note on this clonotype: Its antigen is unknown.

CDR1 is KGHDR and CDR2 is SFDVKD in the germline V gene. Trimming at V came to 7 bases and at J to 1 base, leaving 23 bases not matched to a gene. This CDR3 comprises 21 residues. Overall study findings and caveats: Both patients and controls carried the same twenty-nine CD8+ CDR3 sequences.

Sequencing was done on patients that had shown CD8+CD57+ cell expansion by flow cytometry. V and J are TRBV24-1 and TRBJ2-2; 7 bases fit TRBD1. The sequencing sample was made of sorted CD4+, CD8+, or CD8+CD57+ T cells (not recorded which) from PBMCs. This sequence was found in a human donor with aplastic anemia. CDR3 sequence (DNA): TGTGCCACCAGGACTCAGAGAGGTGGCCTGAACGGACAGGTGAACACCGGGGAGCTGTTTTTT. Protein sequence: CATRTQRGGLNGQVNTGELFF.